Included here is one T cell receptor (beta chain) sequence, with context. The antigen is undetermined. Some clones are missing from TCRdb's copy, which holds only in-frame ones; the method was immunoSEQ multiplex PCR. The profile shows tens of thousands of clones, 90% to 95% of them singletons. The sample originates from a study of OX40 agonist ivuxolimab in advanced cancers. Study at large: A partial response was reached by three patients: one with hepatocellular carcinoma and two with cutaneous melanoma.

V lost 0 bases to trimming and J lost 1 base; unmatched junction nucleotides: 4. Germline V CDR1 and CDR2: MNHEY, SVGAGI. The CDR3 consists of 16 residues. General observations from the study: Researchers report that CD8+ T cells had, on average, more expanded clones than CD4+.

The chain joins TRBV6-5 to TRBJ2-7, with 9 bases that match TRBD1. The sample in question was CD4+ or CD8+ T cells sorted from blood, obtained in a trial of the OX40 agonist ivuxolimab. This sequence was found in an adult with an advanced solid tumor such as melanoma, head and neck, liver or kidney cancer. The DNA of the CDR3 is TGTGCCAGCAGTTACTCCGCGGGGACAGGGTCCTACGAGCAGTACTTC. Residues: CASSYSAGTGSYEQYF.